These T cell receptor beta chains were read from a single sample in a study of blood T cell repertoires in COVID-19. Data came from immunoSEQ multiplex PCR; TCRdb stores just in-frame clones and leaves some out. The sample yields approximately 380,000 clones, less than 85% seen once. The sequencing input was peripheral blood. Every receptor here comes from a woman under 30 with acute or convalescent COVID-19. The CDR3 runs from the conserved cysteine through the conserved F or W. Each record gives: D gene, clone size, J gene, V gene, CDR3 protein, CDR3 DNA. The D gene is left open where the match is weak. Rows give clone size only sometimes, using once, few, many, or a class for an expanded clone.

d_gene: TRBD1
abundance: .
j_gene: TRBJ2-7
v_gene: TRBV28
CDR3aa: CASSPTGTAAAYEQYF
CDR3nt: TGTGCCAGCAGTCCAACCGGGACAGCAGCTGCCTACGAGCAGTACTTC

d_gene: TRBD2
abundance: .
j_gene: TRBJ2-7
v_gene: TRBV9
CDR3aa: CASSAEEGGPYEQYF
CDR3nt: TGTGCCAGCAGCGCTGAGGAGGGAGGGCCCTACGAGCAGTACTTC

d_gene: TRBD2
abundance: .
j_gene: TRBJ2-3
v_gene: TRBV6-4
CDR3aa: CASKRGASPTDTQYF
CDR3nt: TGTGCCAGTAAGCGGGGGGCCTCACCCACAGATACGCAGTATTTT

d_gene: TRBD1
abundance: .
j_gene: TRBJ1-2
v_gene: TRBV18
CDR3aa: CASSPEQGAYGYTF
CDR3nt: TGTGCCAGCTCCCCGGAACAGGGGGCCTATGGCTACACCTTC

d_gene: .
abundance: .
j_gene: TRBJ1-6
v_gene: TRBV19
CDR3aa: CASNGGRSSPLHF
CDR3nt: TGTGCCAGTAACGGGGGAAGGAGCTCACCCCTCCACTTT

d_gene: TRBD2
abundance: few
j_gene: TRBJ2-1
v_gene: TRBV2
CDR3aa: CASSEARLAVQVEQFF
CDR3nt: TGTGCCAGCAGTGAAGCGCGGCTAGCGGTCCAAGTGGAGCAGTTCTTC

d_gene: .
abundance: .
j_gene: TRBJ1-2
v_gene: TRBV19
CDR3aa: CASREQNYGYTF
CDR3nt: TGTGCCAGCAGGGAACAAAACTATGGCTACACCTTC

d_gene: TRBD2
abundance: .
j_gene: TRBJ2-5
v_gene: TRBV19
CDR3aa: CASSSRAGGGSQETQYF
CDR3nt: TGTGCCAGTAGTAGCCGGGCTGGGGGGGGATCCCAAGAGACCCAGTACTTC

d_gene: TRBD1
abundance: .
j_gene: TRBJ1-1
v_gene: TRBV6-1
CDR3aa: CASSEYDRATEAFF
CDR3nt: TGTGCCAGCAGTGAATACGACAGGGCCACTGAAGCTTTCTTT

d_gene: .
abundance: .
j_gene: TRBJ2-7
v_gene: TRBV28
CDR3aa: CASSLFQFAHYEQYF
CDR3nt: TGTGCCAGCAGTTTATTTCAGTTCGCCCACTACGAGCAGTACTTC

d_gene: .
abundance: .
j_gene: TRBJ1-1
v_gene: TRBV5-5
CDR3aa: CASSLGPGLIAFF
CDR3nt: TGTGCCAGCAGCTTGGGTCCAGGCTTGATAGCTTTCTTT

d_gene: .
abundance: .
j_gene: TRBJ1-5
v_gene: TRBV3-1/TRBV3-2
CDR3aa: CASSQAGRSTNQPQHF
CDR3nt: TGTGCCAGCAGCCAAGCGGGTCGATCAACGAATCAGCCCCAGCATTTT

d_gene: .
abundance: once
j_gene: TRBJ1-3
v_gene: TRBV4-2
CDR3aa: CASSQEILSGNTIYF
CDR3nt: TGTGCCAGCAGCCAAGAAATCCTCTCTGGAAACACCATATATTTT

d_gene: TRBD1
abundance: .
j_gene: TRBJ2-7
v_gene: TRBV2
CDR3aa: CASVRDSGFYEQYF
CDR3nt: TGTGCCAGCGTCCGGGACAGTGGTTTCTACGAGCAGTACTTC

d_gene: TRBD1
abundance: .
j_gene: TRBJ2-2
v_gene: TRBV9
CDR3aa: CASSEQGTGELFF
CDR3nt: TGTGCCAGCAGCGAACAGGGGACCGGGGAGCTGTTTTTT

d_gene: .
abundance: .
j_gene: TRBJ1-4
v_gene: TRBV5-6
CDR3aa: CASSLGFGPNEKLFF
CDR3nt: TGTGCCAGCAGTTTGGGGTTCGGTCCGAATGAAAAACTGTTTTTT

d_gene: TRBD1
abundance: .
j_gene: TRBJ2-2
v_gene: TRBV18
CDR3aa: CASSPPAGGRTGELFF
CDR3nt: TGTGCCAGCTCACCACCGGCAGGGGGTCGGACCGGGGAGCTGTTTTTT

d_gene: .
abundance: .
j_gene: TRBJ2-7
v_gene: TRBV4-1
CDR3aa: CASSQVTGKVSPYF
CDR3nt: TGCGCCAGCAGCCAAGTAACAGGGAAGGTCAGCCCGTACTTC